The 16 T cell receptor beta chains given below trace back to one sample, sequenced in a study of cytomegalovirus exposure and HLA in healthy donors (dated by TCRdb to about 2017). The library was generated by the immunoSEQ multiplex PCR assay. A mixture of 60 forward primers for TCR Vbeta segments and 13 reverse primers for TCR Jbeta segments was used in the multiplex PCR. Entries here come from immuneACCESS through TCRdb and include only in-frame sequences with V and J called. Some clones fail to appear in such tables; in the studies checked, an unresolved V gene covers under half of the shortfall, and the cause of the remainder is unknown. The sample profile shows 100,000 to 150,000 clones; roughly three fifths of them were found once. The top ten constitute about 8% of the sample. The material sequenced was PBMCs. The receptors come from a middle-aged woman in good health and CMV-seropositive.

The V gene is TRBV18, the J gene TRBJ1-4, with 8 bases aligning to TRBD1. Germline trimming cut 4 bases from V and 8 bases from J; bases unmatched to any gene: 6. From germline, CDR1 is KGHSH and CDR2 LQKENI. The length of the CDR3 is 14 residues. CDR3 nucleotides: TGTGCCAGCTCACTTTCAGGGGGCGAGGAAAAACTGTTTTTT. This codes for CASSLSGGEEKLFF.

About this clone: The junction departs from the called germline gene at one end, perhaps through a read error. The chain links TRBV28 to TRBJ1-2; D gene unclear. Germline V gene lookup returns CDR1 MDHEN and CDR2 SYDVKM. This CDR3 is 14 amino acids long. The chain's CDR3 is CASSLSETVYGYPF. CDR3 nucleotide sequence: TGTGCCAGCAGTTTATCGGAGACCGTCTATGGCTACCCCTTC.

There are a few counts of this clone. The gene calls are TRBV27 and TRBJ2-1; 7 bases agree with TRBD2. With 6 bases clipped from V and 3 bases from J, the junction kept 11 bases outside the gene matches. This CDR3 region has 16 residues. CDR1 is MNHEY and CDR2 is SMNVEV in the germline V gene (reference sequence). CDR3 nucleotide sequence: TGTGCCAGCAGCGGTTTAGGGCGGGAGAGCTACAATGAGCAGTTCTTC. Encoded protein: CASSGLGRESYNEQFF.

The chain joins TRBV6-1 to TRBJ1-6; the D gene is possibly TRBD1 (5 bases). Between the trimmed V and J ends, which lost 1 base and 3 bases, there was a span of 13 bases. The V gene's germline CDR1 is MNHNS and CDR2 SASEGT. The CDR3 runs to 17 residues. The CDR3 here is CASSEDRLGVYNSPLHF. The CDR3 coding sequence is TGTGCCAGCAGTGAAGACAGGCTAGGGGTCTATAATTCACCCCTCCACTTT.

The rearrangement links TRBV7-9 to TRBJ2-1; TRBD2 is a possible D gene (5 bases). This CDR3 contains 15 residues. V lost 1 base to trimming and J lost 3 bases, with 10 bases between them. Germline V CDR1 and CDR2: SEHNR, FQNEAQ (reference sequence). The DNA for the CDR3 is TGTGCCAGCAGCTTAGAAAGCGGAAACTACAATGAGCAGTTCTTC. Translated: CASSLESGNYNEQFF.

This chain's CDR3 is CASSFAGGPHEQYF. The CDR3 DNA reads as TGCGCCAGCAGCTTTGCGGGAGGGCCGCACGAGCAGTACTTC. The chain joins TRBV5-1 to TRBJ2-7, with TRBD2 matching over 9 bases. Germline CDR1 is SGHRS and CDR2 is YFSETQ. The CDR3 is 14 residues long. J lost 5 bases, V lost 2 bases, and 5 bases had no gene match.

V usage is TRBV4-1 and J usage is TRBJ2-3, with 12 bases matching TRBD2. CDR1 is MGHRA, CDR2 YSYEKL, per germline. The CDR3 loop spans 18 amino acids. Trimming cost V 1 base and J 3 bases; bases outside gene matches: 8. CDR3 DNA sequence: TGCGCCAGCAGCCAAGGAACCCCTCTAGCGGGAGGGACAGATACGCAGTATTTT. Translating gives CASSQGTPLAGGTDTQYF.

The chain links TRBV7-8 to TRBJ2-7, with 9 positions matching TRBD1. Germline values: CDR1 SGHVS, CDR2 FQNEAQ. The CDR3 sequence is 15 residues long. The V gene end was trimmed by 5 bases and the J gene end by 2 bases; junction bases not matched to a gene: 7. The CDR3 region is CASSQDRGKTYEQYF. DNA for the CDR3: TGTGCCAGCAGCCAAGACAGGGGGAAGACCTACGAGCAGTACTTC.

The V gene is TRBV6-5, the J gene TRBJ2-7; D is undetermined. The CDR3 extends over 13 amino acids. Germline lookup yields CDR1 MNHEY and CDR2 SVGAGI. V was cut by 0 bases and J by 7 bases, with 10 bases left in between. DNA of the CDR3: TGTGCCAGCAGTTACTCAGGCGCAGGAGAGCAGTACTTC. Translated: CASSYSGAGEQYF.

Only a few counts were recorded for this clone. This chain connects TRBV11-3 to TRBJ1-2; possibly TRBD1 for D (5 bases). The V and J ends lost 1 base and 3 bases respectively, with 9 bases between them. Per germline, CDR1 SGHNT and CDR2 YENEEA. This CDR3 region has 14 residues. The CDR3: CASSLAQGDYGYTF. CDR3 coding DNA: TGTGCCAGCAGCTTAGCCCAGGGTGACTATGGCTACACCTTC.

This clone was seen a single time. CDR3 coding DNA: TGTGCCAGGTGGGACAGTGGTTCGGGCACAGATACGCAGTATTTT. This encodes CARWDSGSGTDTQYF. The V and J genes are TRBV2 and TRBJ2-3; 7 positions match TRBD1. CDR1 is SNHLY and CDR2 is FYNNEI in the germline V gene. The CDR3 has 15 amino acids. The V gene end was trimmed by 9 bases and the J gene end by 1 base; junction bases not matched to a gene: 10.

The chain has TRBV28 and TRBJ1-1; 7 bases align to TRBD1. The CDR3 length is 15 residues. Trimming took 6 bases from V and 1 from J; bases not matched to a gene: 8. From germline, CDR1 is MDHEN and CDR2 SYDVKM. In DNA form, the CDR3 reads TGTGCCAGCAGCATACAGGGGCGAAGGAACACTGAAGCTTTCTTT. Translating gives CASSIQGRRNTEAFF.

This clone turned up a few times. V usage is TRBV7-2 and J usage is TRBJ2-7; 15 nucleotides line up with TRBD2. Looked up from germline, CDR1 is SGHTA and CDR2 is FQGNSA. The CDR3 runs 16 residues. Unmatched junction bases numbered 11, after V lost 5 bases and J lost 9 bases. CDR3 in amino acids: CASSRPGTSGGLAQYF. The CDR3 bases are TGTGCCAGCAGCCGACCCGGGACTAGCGGGGGGTTGGCGCAGTACTTC.

The V and J genes are TRBV19 and TRBJ1-1, with D perhaps TRBD1 (5 bases). V lost 2 bases, J lost 3 bases, and 10 bases lay in between. In germline, CDR1 is LNHDA, CDR2 SQIVND (reference sequence). The CDR3 consists of 14 residues. In nucleotides, the CDR3 is TGTGCCAGTAGTATAAAGGCCAGGGACACTGAAGCTTTCTTT. Protein: CASSIKARDTEAFF.

As for this clone: One end of the junction fails to match germline, which may point to a read error. J is TRBJ1-2 and V is TRBV5-1; a weak D match, TRBD1 (5 bases). Germline V gene lookup returns CDR1 SGHRS and CDR2 YFSETQ. This CDR3 is built from 13 residues. CDR3 protein: CASSEKGNYGYPF. DNA for the CDR3: TGCGCCAGCAGTGAGAAGGGGAACTATGGCTACCCCTTC.

This clone was detected a few times. V and J are TRBV5-1 and TRBJ1-1; D call uncertain. With 1 base removed from V and 0 bases from J, the gap between germline ends came to 7 bases. The CDR3 has 14 amino acids. Germline assignment: CDR1 SGHRS and CDR2 YFSETQ. The DNA of the CDR3 is TGCGCCAGCAGCTTGTCACAGTTGAACACTGAAGCTTTCTTT. It yields the protein CASSLSQLNTEAFF.